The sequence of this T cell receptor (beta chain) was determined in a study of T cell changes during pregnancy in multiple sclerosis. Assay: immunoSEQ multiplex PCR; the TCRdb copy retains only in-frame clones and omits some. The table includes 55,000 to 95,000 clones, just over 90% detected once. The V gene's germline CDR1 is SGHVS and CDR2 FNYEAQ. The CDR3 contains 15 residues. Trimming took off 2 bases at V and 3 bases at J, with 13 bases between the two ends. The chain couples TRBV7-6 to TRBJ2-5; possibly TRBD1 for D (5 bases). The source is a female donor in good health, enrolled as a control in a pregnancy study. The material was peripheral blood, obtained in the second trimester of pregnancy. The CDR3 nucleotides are TGTGCCAGCAGCTTACTGGCCAGGGAAGAAGAGACCCAGTACTTC. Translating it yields CASSLLAREEETQYF.